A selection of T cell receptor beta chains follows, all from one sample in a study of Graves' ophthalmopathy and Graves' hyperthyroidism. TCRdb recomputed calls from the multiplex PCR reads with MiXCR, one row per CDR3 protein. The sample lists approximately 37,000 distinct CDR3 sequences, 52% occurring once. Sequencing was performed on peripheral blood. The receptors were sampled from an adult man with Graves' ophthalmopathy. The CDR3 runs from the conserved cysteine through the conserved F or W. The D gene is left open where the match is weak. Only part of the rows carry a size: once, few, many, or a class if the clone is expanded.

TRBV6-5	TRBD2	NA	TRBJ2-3	CASSYYRTSGSTDTQYF	TGTGCCAGCAGTTACTACAGGACTAGCGGTAGCACAGATACGCAGTATTTT
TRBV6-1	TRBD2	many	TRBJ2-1	CASTGLAGTGYHEQFF	TGTGCCAGCACGGGACTAGCGGGAACTGGGTATCATGAGCAGTTCTTC
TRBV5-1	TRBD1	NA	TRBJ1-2	CASSEDRDLGHGHTF	TGCGCCAGCAGCGAGGACAGGGATCTTGGTCATGGCCACACCTTC
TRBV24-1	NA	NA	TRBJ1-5	CATAAGVGNQPQHF	TGTGCCACCGCCGCAGGGGTCGGCAATCAGCCCCAGCATTTT
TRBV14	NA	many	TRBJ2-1	CASSRGLPSEQFF	TGTGCCAGCAGCCGGGGGCTTCCAAGTGAGCAGTTCTTC
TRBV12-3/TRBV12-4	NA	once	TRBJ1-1	CASSFKRATEAFF	TGTGCCAGCAGTTTTAAAAGGGCGACTGAAGCTTTCTTT
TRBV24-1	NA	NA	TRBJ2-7	CATSDSFREQYF	TGTGCCACCAGTGATTCGTTCCGCGAGCAGTACTTC
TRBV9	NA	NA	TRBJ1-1	CASSVVPGGMNTEAFF	TGTGCCAGCAGCGTAGTACCCGGGGGGATGAACACTGAAGCTTTCTTT
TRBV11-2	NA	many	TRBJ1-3	CASSLDVLRISGNTIYF	TGTGCCAGCAGCTTAGATGTTCTACGAATCTCTGGAAACACCATATATTTT
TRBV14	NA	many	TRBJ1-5	CASSQGGSNSNQPQHF	TGTGCCAGCAGCCAAGGGGGTTCCAATAGCAATCAGCCCCAGCATTTT
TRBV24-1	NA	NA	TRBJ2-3	CATSDPGGQGADTQYF	TGTGCCACCAGTGACCCCGGGGGGCAGGGGGCAGATACGCAGTATTTT
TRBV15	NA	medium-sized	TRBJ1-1	CATSRANTEAFF	TGTGCCACCAGCAGGGCAAACACTGAAGCTTTCTTT
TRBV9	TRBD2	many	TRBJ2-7	CASSAQRGGTGLYF	TGTGCCAGCAGCGCCCAGCGGGGGGGAACAGGCTTATACTTC
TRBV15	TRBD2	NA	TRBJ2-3	CATSRSGGFADTQYF	TGTGCCACCAGCAGGAGCGGGGGGTTTGCAGATACGCAGTATTTT
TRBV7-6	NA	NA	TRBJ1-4	CATNEKLFF	TGTGCAACTAATGAAAAACTGTTTTTT
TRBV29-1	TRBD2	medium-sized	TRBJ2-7	CSVEKVAGGYEQYF	TGCAGCGTTGAAAAGGTAGCGGGAGGTTACGAGCAGTACTTC
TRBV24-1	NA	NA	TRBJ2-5	CATSDLHAGDIETQYF	TGTGCCACCAGTGATTTGCACGCAGGCGATATAGAGACCCAGTACTTC
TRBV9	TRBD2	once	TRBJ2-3	CASNHSGGASDTQYF	TGTGCCAGCAACCATAGCGGGGGTGCCTCAGATACGCAGTACTTT
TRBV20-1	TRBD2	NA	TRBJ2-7	CSADLSGKYF	TGCAGTGCGGACCTTAGCGGGAAGTACTTC
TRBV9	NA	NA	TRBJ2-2	CASSVTPDPYTRELSF	TGTGCCAGCAGCGTAACTCCCGACCCTTACACCAGGGAGCTGTCTTTT
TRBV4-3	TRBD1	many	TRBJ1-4	CASSRGGRTWDEKLFF	TGCGCCAGCAGCCGAGGGGGCCGGACCTGGGATGAAAAACTGTTTTTT
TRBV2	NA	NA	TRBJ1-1	CASTRGRMNTEAFF	TGTGCCAGCACCCGGGGACGGATGAACACTGAAGCTTTCTTT
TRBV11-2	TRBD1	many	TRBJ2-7	CASSPMDRSNEQYF	TGTGCCAGCAGCCCGATGGACAGGTCGAACGAGCAGTACTTC
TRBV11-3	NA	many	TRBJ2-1	CASSLGRGPGLEQFF	TGTGCCAGCAGCTTAGGGCGGGGGCCGGGTCTTGAGCAGTTCTTC
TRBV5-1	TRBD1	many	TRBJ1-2	CASSLADRGYGYTF	TGCGCCAGCAGCTTGGCGGACAGGGGCTATGGCTACACCTTC
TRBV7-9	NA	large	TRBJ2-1	CASSDGDGGYNEQFF	TGTGCCAGCAGCGACGGGGACGGAGGCTACAATGAGCAGTTCTTC
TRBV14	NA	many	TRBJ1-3	CASSQRVGGNTIYF	TGTGCCAGCAGCCAGAGGGTGGGCGGAAACACCATATATTTT
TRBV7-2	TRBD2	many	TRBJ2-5	CASSPLAGGRTQYF	TGTGCCAGCAGCCCCCTAGCGGGGGGGCGAACCCAGTACTTC
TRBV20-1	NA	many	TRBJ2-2	CSARDRPRVTGELFF	TGCAGTGCTAGAGATCGGCCCCGTGTCACCGGGGAGCTGTTTTTT
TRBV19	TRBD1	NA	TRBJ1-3	CASSVRDRDFSGNTIYF	TGTGCCAGTAGTGTCCGGGACAGGGACTTCTCTGGAAACACCATATATTTT
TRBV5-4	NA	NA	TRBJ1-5	CASSLGDQPQHF	TGTGCCAGCAGCTTGGGGGATCAGCCCCAGCATTTT
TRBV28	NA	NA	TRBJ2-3	CATSRRGESTDTQYF	TGTGCCACCAGCAGGAGGGGAGAAAGCACAGATACGCAGTATTTT
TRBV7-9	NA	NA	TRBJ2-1	CASSLAAGYNEQFF	TGTGCCAGCAGCTTAGCGGCGGGGTACAATGAGCAGTTCTTC
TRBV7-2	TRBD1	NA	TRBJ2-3	CASSSGQGTDTQYF	TGTGCCAGCAGCTCGGGACAGGGTACAGATACGCAGTATTTT
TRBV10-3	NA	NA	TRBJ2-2	CAIRGGDTGELFF	TGTGCCATAAGGGGCGGCGACACCGGGGAGCTGTTTTTT
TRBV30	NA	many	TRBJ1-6	CAWSVSSPLHF	TGTGCCTGGAGTGTAAGTTCACCCCTCCACTTT
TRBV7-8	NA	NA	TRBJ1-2	CASSPSWGRGGYTF	TGTGCCAGCAGCCCAAGCTGGGGGCGAGGGGGCTACACCTTC
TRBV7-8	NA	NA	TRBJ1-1	CASSPDTNTEAFF	TGTGCCAGCAGCCCCGACACGAACACTGAAGCTTTCTTT
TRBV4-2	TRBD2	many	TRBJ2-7	CASSQEAQQRLAGYEQYF	TGTGCCAGCAGCCAAGAAGCCCAACAAAGACTAGCGGGGTACGAGCAGTACTTC
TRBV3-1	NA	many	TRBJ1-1	CASSHVSGLRTEAFF	TGTGCCAGCAGCCACGTATCGGGGTTGCGGACTGAAGCTTTCTTT
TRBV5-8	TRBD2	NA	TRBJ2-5	CASSLAVAGGQETQYF	TGTGCCAGCAGCTTGGCGGTAGCGGGCGGTCAAGAGACCCAGTACTTC
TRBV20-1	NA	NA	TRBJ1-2	CGDSVSNGYTF	TGCGGGGATAGTGTCAGTAATGGCTACACCTTC
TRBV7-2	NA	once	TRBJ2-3	CASSKAGTDTQYF	TGTGCCAGCAGCAAAGCCGGGACAGATACGCAGTATTTT
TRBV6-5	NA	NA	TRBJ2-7	CASSSRVAGEQYF	TGTGCCAGCAGTTCAAGAGTGGCGGGCGAGCAGTACTTC
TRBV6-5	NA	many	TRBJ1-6	CASSRDPGGHSPLHF	TGTGCCAGCAGTAGAGACCCGGGGGGGCATTCACCCCTCCACTTT
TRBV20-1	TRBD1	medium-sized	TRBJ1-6	CSARRQGGNSPLHF	TGCAGTGCTAGGCGACAGGGCGGGAATTCACCCCTCCACTTT
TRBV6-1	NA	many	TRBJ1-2	CASSEVARSRGGYTF	TGTGCCAGCAGTGAAGTGGCCAGGTCACGGGGTGGCTACACCTTC
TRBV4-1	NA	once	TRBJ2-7	CASSQVSKTYEQYF	TGCGCCAGCAGCCAAGTGTCTAAGACCTACGAGCAGTACTTC
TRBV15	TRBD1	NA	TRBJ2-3	CATSSRQGTDTQYF	TGTGCCACCAGCAGCAGACAGGGTACAGATACGCAGTATTTT
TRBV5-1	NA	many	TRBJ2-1	CASSWGSVGYNEQFF	TGCGCCAGCAGCTGGGGTAGCGTGGGTTACAATGAGCAGTTCTTC
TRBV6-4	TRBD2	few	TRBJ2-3	CASSEAGGRDTQYF	TGTGCCAGCAGTGAAGCGGGGGGTCGAGATACGCAGTATTTT
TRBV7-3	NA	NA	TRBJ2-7	CASSSRGAEASYEQYF	TGTGCCAGCAGCTCCCGGGGAGCGGAGGCCTCCTACGAGCAGTACTTC
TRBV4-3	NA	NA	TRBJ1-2	CASSQDRSGANYGCTF	TGCGCCAGCAGCCAAGATCGGTCAGGGGCGAACTATGGCTGCACCTTC
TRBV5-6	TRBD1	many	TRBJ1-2	CASSLFQQGAKGYTF	TGTGCCAGCAGCTTGTTTCAACAGGGGGCGAAAGGCTACACCTTC
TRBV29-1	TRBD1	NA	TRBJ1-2	CSVEGQGPGGYTF	TGCAGCGTTGAAGGACAGGGTCCCGGGGGCTACACCTTC
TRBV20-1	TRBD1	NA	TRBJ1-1	CSASGQVNMNTEAFF	TGCAGTGCCAGCGGACAGGTGAACATGAACACTGAAGCTTTCTTT
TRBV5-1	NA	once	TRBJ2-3	CANSLSGTDSNQPQYF	TGCGCCAACAGCTTGTCAGGGACGGATAGCAATCAGCCCCAGTATTTT
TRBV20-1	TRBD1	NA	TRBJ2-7	CSASLGTGTGTYEQYF	TGCAGTGCTAGCTTGGGGACCGGGACAGGGACCTACGAGCAGTACTTC